The 20 T cell receptor beta chains below were found in one sample sequenced in a study of blood T cell repertoires in COVID-19. Clones were read by immunoSEQ multiplex PCR, and TCRdb kept only the in-frame ones, dropping some. In the table there are about 260,000 clones, roughly 84% of which are singletons. Specimen: peripheral blood. The receptor source for this set is a middle-aged woman who had recovered from COVID-19.

The chain joins TRBV5-4 to TRBJ2-3; 8 bases match TRBD2. Looked up from germline, CDR1 is SGHNT and CDR2 is YYREEE (reference sequence). Unmatched junction bases numbered 5, after V lost 5 bases and J lost 3 bases. CDR3 length equals 14 residues. The CDR3 here is CASRTSGETDTQYF. The CDR3 bases are TGTGCCAGCAGAACTAGCGGCGAGACAGATACGCAGTATTTT.

This chain connects TRBV30 to TRBJ1-2, with D perhaps TRBD1 (5 bases). V dropped 0 bases and J dropped 4 bases, with 12 bases sitting between them. The CDR3 spans 14 residues. Germline-derived CDR1 and CDR2 are GTSNPN and SVGIG (reference sequence). CDR3 amino acids: CAWSVLSGLYGYTF. In nucleotides, the CDR3 is TGTGCCTGGAGTGTACTATCAGGGCTCTATGGCTACACCTTC.

This clone appeared once. This chain links TRBV7-9 with TRBJ2-5; a possible D gene is TRBD1 (5 bases). CDR1 is SEHNR and CDR2 is FQNEAQ in the germline V gene (reference sequence). The V end was cut by 4 bases, the J end by 1 base, with 10 bases between. This CDR3 is built from 14 residues. CDR3 sequence: CASSSDSSQETQYF. The DNA for the CDR3 is TGTGCCAGCAGCTCTGACAGTAGCCAAGAGACCCAGTACTTC. The full variable domain, rest sourced from reference TRBV7-9 and TRBJ2-5, is DTGVSQNPRHKITKRGQNVTFRCDPISEHNRLYWYRQTLGQGPEFLTYFQNEAQLEKSRLLSDRFSAERPKGSFSTLEIQRTEQGDSAMYLCASSSDSSQETQYFGPGTRLLVL.

This chain links TRBV7-9 with TRBJ2-1, with D uncertain. Trimming left V 2 bases short and J 6 bases short, with 5 bases between. This CDR3 spans 12 amino acids. CDR1 is SEHNR, CDR2 FQNEAQ, per germline (reference sequence). In DNA form, the CDR3 reads TGTGCCAGCAGCTTACACTCCAATGAGCAGTTCTTC. Its protein is CASSLHSNEQFF.

There are a few counts of this clone. The CDR3: CASSFTVLRPIYEQYF. CDR3 DNA sequence: TGTGCCAGCAGTTTTACTGTCCTACGTCCCATTTACGAGCAGTACTTC. This chain joins TRBV28 and TRBJ2-7; no clear D. The length of the CDR3 is 16 residues. CDR1 and CDR2 from the germline V gene are MDHEN and SYDVKM. V lost 3 bases to trimming and J lost 4 bases, with 19 bases between them.

This clone was seen only once. V usage is TRBV2 and J usage is TRBJ1-3; the D is unclear. The V end lost 4 bases, the J end lost 0 bases, and 7 bases lay between the germline ends. Germline lookup yields CDR1 SNHLY and CDR2 FYNNEI. This CDR3 spans 14 amino acids. CDR3 loop: CASSGGFSGNTIYF. The CDR3 bases are TGTGCCAGCAGTGGAGGGTTCTCTGGAAACACCATATATTTT.

This clone was seen more than once but under ten times. V and J are TRBV5-4 and TRBJ1-1; D is uncertain. V was shortened by 4 bases and J by 13 bases, with 26 bases between the two germline ends. The CDR3 length is 15 residues. Germline CDR1 SGHNT, CDR2 YYREEE (reference sequence). Written as DNA, the CDR3 is TGTGCCAGCAGCCCTTCGGCACCGTCGCCCGTCAGGCTTTTCTTT. It is translated as CASSPSAPSPVRLFF.

This clone was observed a single time. The chain couples TRBV7-7 to TRBJ2-5, with D possibly TRBD2 on 5 matching bases. CDR1 and CDR2 (germline): SSHAT, FNYEAQ (reference sequence). There are 15 residues in the CDR3. Trimming took off 5 bases at V and 2 bases at J, with 15 bases between the two ends. The CDR3 spells CASSPTQTTQETQYF. DNA for the CDR3: TGTGCCAGCAGCCCGACCCAGACTACACAAGAGACCCAGTACTTC. Drawing the rest from reference TRBV7-7 and TRBJ2-5, the complete variable domain is GAGVSQSPRYKVTKRGQDVTLRCDPISSHATLYWYQQALGQGPEFLTYFNYEAQPDKSGLPSDRFSAERPEGSISTLTIQRTEQRDSAMYRCASSPTQTTQETQYFGPGTRLLVL.

The genes are TRBV28 and TRBJ1-3; TRBD1 agrees at 7 bases. J lost 4 bases, V lost 1 base, and 10 bases had no gene match. Germline values: CDR1 MDHEN, CDR2 SYDVKM. The CDR3 totals 17 residues. This CDR3 reads CASSLFLQGDFGNTIYF. As DNA, the CDR3 is TGTGCCAGCAGTTTATTCTTGCAGGGGGATTTCGGAAACACCATATATTTT.

The genes are TRBV30 and TRBJ1-4; the D is unclear. The CDR3 spans 14 residues. Trimming took 3 bases from V and 1 from J, leaving 9 bases between them. Germline CDR1 GTSNPN, CDR2 SVGIG (reference sequence). CDR3 nucleotides: TGTGCCTGGAGCCGGGAGGGAACTAATGAAAAACTGTTTTTT. It translates to CAWSREGTNEKLFF. Looking up the rest from reference TRBV30 and TRBJ1-4 gives the full variable domain: SQTIHQWPATLVQPVGSPLSLECTVEGTSNPNLYWYRQAAGRGLQLLFYSVGIGQISSEVPQNLSASRPQDRQFILSSKKLLLSDSGFYLCAWSREGTNEKLFFGSGTQLSVL.

In this sample, this clone turned up a few times. The CDR3 loop is CASSFGGAVGETQYF. CDR3 bases: TGTGCCAGCAGCTTTGGAGGGGCAGTCGGAGAGACCCAGTACTTC. The chain has TRBV5-4 and TRBJ2-5; D might be TRBD2 (6 bases). Trimming left V 2 bases short and J 4 bases short, with 15 bases between. This CDR3 region has 15 residues. Germline V lookup: CDR1 SGHNT, CDR2 YYREEE (reference sequence).

This chain links TRBV2 with TRBJ2-5; possible D gene TRBD2, 5 bases. Trimming removed 9 bases at V and 1 base at J, with 15 bases between. Germline loops: CDR1 SNHLY, CDR2 FYNNEI. The CDR3 loop spans 14 amino acids. CDR3 residues: CARSSGGFQETQYF. Here the CDR3 DNA reads TGTGCCAGGTCGAGTGGAGGTTTCCAAGAGACCCAGTACTTC.

The chain joins TRBV19 to TRBJ1-5; 9 nucleotides align to TRBD1. The CDR3 extends over 18 amino acids. Germline assignment: CDR1 LNHDA and CDR2 SQIVND (reference sequence). V trimming: 4 bases; J trimming: 7 bases; junction bases outside the gene matches: 17. CDR3 in DNA: TGTGCCAGTAGTACACTATTACCGGGACAGGGCCTCGGGCAGCCCCAGCATTTT. Translated: CASSTLLPGQGLGQPQHF.

The V and J genes are TRBV6-5 and TRBJ1-6; tentative D call: TRBD1 (6 bases). The V gene's germline CDR1 is MNHEY and CDR2 SVGAGI. Trimming took off 4 bases at V and 4 bases at J, with 14 bases between the two ends. The CDR3 is 16 residues long. The CDR3 here is CASSFRTEPYNSPLHF. In DNA form, the CDR3 reads TGTGCCAGCAGTTTCCGGACAGAACCGTATAATTCACCCCTCCACTTT.

The J gene is TRBJ2-5, the V gene TRBV19; TRBD2 matches 11 bases. Germline V CDR1 and CDR2: LNHDA, SQIVND (reference sequence). The CDR3 runs 16 residues. The V segment lost 6 bases and the J segment 5 bases; nucleotides outside the gene matches: 11. DNA for the CDR3: TGTGCCAGTAGCGGTCGAGGGGCTAGCGGGGGGGAGACCCAGTACTTC. It specifies CASSGRGASGGETQYF.

The chain couples TRBV2 to TRBJ1-1, with D uncertain. Germline CDR1 is SNHLY and CDR2 is FYNNEI. This CDR3 has 12 amino acids. Deletions cut 7 bases from V and 4 bases from J, with 10 bases between. The CDR3: CASTEEGTEAFF. The CDR3 DNA reads TGTGCCAGCACCGAGGAAGGCACTGAAGCTTTCTTT.

CDR3 bases: TGTGCCAGCGGCCTAGGTAGGAACACTGAAGCTTTCTTT. It codes for CASGLGRNTEAFF. The chain links TRBV27 to TRBJ1-1, with D unresolved. CDR1 is MNHEY and CDR2 is SMNVEV in the germline V gene (reference sequence). V lost 8 bases, J lost 1 base, and 11 bases lay in between. The CDR3 consists of 13 residues.

This sequence joins TRBV5-1 and TRBJ2-5; no clear D. The V and J ends lost 4 bases and 2 bases respectively, with 3 bases between them. The CDR3 totals 11 residues. Per the germline V gene, CDR1 is SGHRS and CDR2 is YFSETQ. In DNA, the CDR3 is TGCGCCAGCAGCCAACAAGAGACCCAGTACTTC. It encodes CASSQQETQYF.

This chain's CDR3 is CASSADRNQPQHF. In nucleotides, the CDR3 is TGTGCCAGTAGTGCCGACAGGAATCAGCCCCAGCATTTT. The chain links TRBV19 to TRBJ1-5, with D possibly TRBD1 on 6 matching bases. Trimming took off 5 bases at V and 4 bases at J, with 9 bases between the two ends. Germline values: CDR1 LNHDA, CDR2 SQIVND (reference sequence). The CDR3 totals 13 residues.

This clone was picked up a small number of times. This chain connects TRBV7-9 to TRBJ1-5; 10 nucleotides align to TRBD1. Per germline, CDR1 SEHNR and CDR2 FQNEAQ (reference sequence). Trimming removed 5 bases from V and 6 bases from J; junction bases left unmatched: 10. The CDR3 is made up of 16 amino acids. CDR3 region: CASSRRGTGVTQPQHF. CDR3 nucleotides: TGTGCCAGCAGCCGAAGGGGGACAGGGGTCACTCAGCCCCAGCATTTT.